A selection of T cell receptor beta chains follows, all from one sample in a study of blood T cell repertoires in COVID-19. The assay was immunoSEQ multiplex PCR, and TCRdb's table has in-frame clones only and misses some. This table has about 330,000 clones, around nine tenths appearing once. The sample comprised peripheral blood. These TCRs come from a woman in her fifties or sixties with active or convalescent COVID-19. The CDR3 runs from the conserved cysteine through the conserved F or W. D genes are given only for firm matches. Clone size is stated in some rows and not others, as once, few, many or a class when expanded.

clone size,V gene,D gene,J gene,CDR3 DNA,CDR3 protein
.,TRBV7-2,.,TRBJ1-2,TGTGCCAGCAGCTTCCTATTTACAGGGAGAAACTATGGCTACACCTTC,CASSFLFTGRNYGYTF
.,TRBV2,TRBD1,TRBJ2-7,TGTGCCAGCAGTGAACCCCGGGACAGGACACTATACGAGCAGTACTTC,CASSEPRDRTLYEQYF
.,TRBV7-9,TRBD2,TRBJ2-7,TGTGCCAGCAGCTCCTCCGGGACTAGAAACGAGCAGTACTTC,CASSSSGTRNEQYF
once,TRBV7-6,.,TRBJ1-1,TGTGCCAGCAGCTACGGGAACACTGAAGCTTTCTTT,CASSYGNTEAFF
.,TRBV28,TRBD1,TRBJ1-1,TGTGCCAGCAGTCCAGGGACAGCCTTTTACACTGAAGCTTTCTTT,CASSPGTAFYTEAFF
.,TRBV10-3,.,TRBJ1-5,TGTGCCATCAGTGAGTTCCAAAGCAATCAGCCCCAGCATTTT,CAISEFQSNQPQHF
.,TRBV9,TRBD1,TRBJ2-2,TGTGCCAGCAGCGCCTGGACAGGGGTAACGAGAACCGGGGAGCTGTTTTTT,CASSAWTGVTRTGELFF
.,TRBV3-1/TRBV3-2,.,TRBJ1-3,TGTGCCAGCAGCCAAGCGGGTGAAGGAAACACCATATATTTT,CASSQAGEGNTIYF
many,TRBV5-1,TRBD2,TRBJ2-7,TGCGCCAGCAACCTGCGGGAGGGCCCCGGAGGCTACGAGCAGTACTTC,CASNLREGPGGYEQYF
.,TRBV18,TRBD1,TRBJ1-2,TGTGCCAGCTCACCGACAGGGGGTTTGCCCGGAGGTGGCTACACCTTC,CASSPTGGLPGGGYTF